Below, 25 T cell receptor beta chains from the same sample are listed, as sequenced in a study of tumor-infiltrating lymphocytes in primary liver carcinoma. Out of unsorted whole blood came the blood RNA, and germline DNA was extracted as well. Reverse transcription of roughly 0.45 ug total RNA with a constant-region primer produced TCR beta cDNA. ARM-PCR was slightly modified, and three nested multiplex PCR rounds with it gave rise to the TCR beta libraries. TRBV1-TRBV30 forward primers paired with a C-beta reverse primer drove the first two PCR rounds, about 9 cycles each. TCRdb re-derived calls from the multiplex PCR reads in MiXCR, one entry per CDR3 protein. This sample has 310,000 or so distinct CDR3 sequences, with around 50% found just once. The sample consisted of peripheral blood. These receptors were taken from a woman younger than 45 with primary liver carcinoma and hepatitis B virus infection.

The chain is built from TRBV6-6 and TRBJ2-1; 8 nucleotides agree with TRBD2. The CDR3 is made up of 14 amino acids. After removal of 10 bases from V and 6 bases from J, the junction contained 11 bases not matched to a gene. Germline V gene data show CDR1 as MNHNY and CDR2 as SVGAGI (reference sequence). DNA of the CDR3: TGTGCCACCAGGGCGGGGGGTTTGGGCAATGAGCAGTTCTTC. As protein: CATRAGGLGNEQFF.

The CDR3 sequence is CASSPGQGNTEAFF. The DNA of the CDR3 is TGTGCCAGCAGTCCCGGACAGGGGAACACTGAAGCTTTCTTT. The chain couples TRBV6-2 or TRBV6-3 to TRBJ1-1, with 8 bases matching TRBD1. This CDR3 is 14 amino acids long. CDR1 is MNHEY and CDR2 is SVGEGT in the germline V gene. The V and J ends lost 5 bases and 1 base, in that order; junction bases with no gene match: 3.

This chain uses TRBV13 with TRBJ2-2; a weak D match, TRBD1 (6 bases). Per germline, CDR1 PRHDT and CDR2 FYEKMQ (reference sequence). The V end was cut by 8 bases, the J end by 0 bases, with 19 bases between. The CDR3 length is 17 residues. The CDR3: CASGWTDSKPNTGELFF. DNA of the CDR3: TGTGCCAGCGGCTGGACAGACTCTAAGCCGAACACCGGGGAGCTGTTTTTT. The entire variable domain, with the rest obtained from reference TRBV13 and TRBJ2-2, is as follows: AAGVIQSPRHLIKEKRETATLKCYPIPRHDTVYWYQQGPGQDPQFLISFYEKMQSDKGSIPDRFSAQQFSDYHSELNMSSLELGDSALYFCASGWTDSKPNTGELFFGEGSRLTVL.

For this clonotype: The junction departs from germline at one end; a sequencing error may be responsible. The chain links TRBV5-6 to TRBJ2-1, with D perhaps matching TRBD2 (6 bases). Looked up from germline, CDR1 is SGHDT and CDR2 is YYEEEE. The CDR3 runs 15 residues. CDR3 sequence: CASSLYRDSYSEQFF. In DNA, the CDR3 is TGTGCCAGCAGCTTGTATCGGGACTCGTACAGTGAGCAGTTCTTC.

As regards this clonotype: One base away lies a much larger clone, so this may be a sequencing read error. The chain has TRBV11-2 and TRBJ2-1; TRBD2 agrees at 12 bases. The CDR3 has 14 amino acids. The V gene's germline CDR1 is SGHAT and CDR2 FQNNGV. CDR3 amino acids: CASSLGTSGNEQSF. In DNA form, the CDR3 reads TGTGCCAGCAGCTTAGGGACTAGCGGGAATGAGCAGTCCTTC.

As to this clonotype: A much larger clone is a single base away; this may be a read error. CDR3 bases: TGTGCCATCACAGGGGGCATCCCCTCTGGAAACACCATATATTTT. Protein product: CAITGGIPSGNTIYF. The chain links TRBV10-3 to TRBJ1-3; TRBD1 matches 8 bases. The V segment lost 7 bases and the J segment 0 bases; nucleotides outside the gene matches: 5. Germline lookup yields CDR1 ENHRY and CDR2 SYGVKD. CDR3 length: 15 residues.

Regarding this clonotype: One end of the junction varies from germline; a read error may be responsible. The V and J genes are TRBV11-2 and TRBJ2-1, with 7 bases lining up with TRBD1. The CDR3 has 14 amino acids. Germline loops: CDR1 SGHAT, CDR2 FQNNGV. This chain's CDR3 is CASGLGGRYSVQFF. The CDR3 DNA reads as TGTGCCAGCGGCTTAGGGGGCCGGTACAGTGTGCAGTTCTTC.

The chain combines TRBV12-3 or TRBV12-4 with TRBJ1-4; a possible D gene is TRBD1 (5 bases). The V and J ends lost 5 bases and 1 base respectively, with 11 bases between them. The CDR3 contains 15 residues. The CDR3 region is CASSPRGGTNEKLFF. The CDR3 DNA reads TGTGCCAGCAGTCCGCGGGGCGGAACTAATGAAAAACTGTTTTTT.

V usage is TRBV30 and J usage is TRBJ1-1; D is uncertain. V was trimmed by 2 bases and J by 5 bases, leaving 9 bases between them. The CDR3 totals 12 residues. Germline lookup yields CDR1 GTSNPN and CDR2 SVGIG (reference sequence). The CDR3 is CAWSYMGTEAFF. In nucleotides, the CDR3 is TGTGCCTGGAGTTATATGGGAACTGAAGCTTTCTTT.

This clonotype was seen a single time. The CDR3 reads CASSLNMNEQFF. The CDR3 bases are TGTGCCAGCAGCCTGAACATGAATGAGCAGTTCTTC. The chain uses TRBV7-9 and TRBJ2-1; D not certain. The V end was cut by 5 bases, the J end by 7 bases, with 9 bases between. The CDR3 runs 12 residues. CDR1 is SEHNR, CDR2 FQNEAQ, per germline (reference sequence).

With respect to this clonotype: As the CDR3 is not closed by the conserved phenylalanine or tryptophan, this likely results from a read error. The chain employs TRBV10-3 and TRBJ2-3; D is perhaps TRBD1 (5 bases). The V end was cut by 10 bases, the J end by 0 bases, with 14 bases between. The CDR3 is made up of 14 amino acids. Per the germline V gene, CDR1 is ENHRY and CDR2 is SYGVKD. The chain's CDR3 is CATSDSDSTDTQYI. The CDR3 DNA reads TGTGCCACCTCCGACAGCGACAGCACAGATACGCAGTATATT.

This clonotype was recorded a few times. The V gene is TRBV4-1, the J gene TRBJ2-2; D is undetermined. The germline V and J ends were trimmed by 3 bases and 7 bases, with 15 bases remaining between them. This CDR3 is 15 amino acids long. Germline CDR1 MGHRA, CDR2 YSYEKL. The CDR3 region is CASSQSALPGGELFF. CDR3 bases: TGCGCCAGCAGCCAGTCGGCCCTCCCGGGCGGGGAGCTGTTTTTT.

Concerning this clonotype: Germline is not matched at one junction end, which may reflect a read error. The chain joins TRBV11-2 to TRBJ2-3; weak D call: TRBD1 (5 bases). CDR1 SGHAT and CDR2 FQNNGV come from the germline V gene. The CDR3 has 15 residues. The CDR3 spells CVSSSGIMSTGTQYF. The CDR3 DNA reads as TGTGTCAGCAGCTCCGGTATTATGAGCACAGGTACGCAGTATTTT.

About this clonotype: The junction shows a germline mismatch at one end, possibly a read error. This chain's CDR3 is CASSLMGAASGANVLSF. DNA of the CDR3: TGTGCCAGCAGCTTAATGGGGGCCGCTTCTGGGGCCAACGTCCTGAGTTTC. This chain joins TRBV5-5 and TRBJ2-6; tentative D call: TRBD1 (6 bases). Germline assignment: CDR1 SGHKS and CDR2 YYEKEE (reference sequence). CDR3 length: 17 residues.

This clonotype occurred once. This sequence joins TRBV11-2 and TRBJ2-5; TRBD2 agrees at 15 bases. Unmatched junction bases numbered 21, after V lost 5 bases and J lost 14 bases. CDR3 length: 18 amino acids. CDR1 and CDR2 (germline): SGHAT, FQNNGV. This CDR3 is CASSISGTSGGKRETNYF. DNA of the CDR3: TGTGCCAGCAGCATATCCGGGACTAGCGGGGGGAAAAGGGAGACCAACTACTTC.

For this clonotype: One end of the junction is discordant with germline, which a read error may explain. V and J are TRBV6-1 and TRBJ2-1; 13 bases agree with TRBD2. Germline loops: CDR1 MNHNS, CDR2 SASEGT. The length of the CDR3 is 17 residues. The CDR3 DNA reads as TGTGCCAGCAGTGCCGGCCGGACTAGCGGGAGTAGGGATGAGCAGTGCTTC. It yields the protein CASSAGRTSGSRDEQCF.

This clonotype was seen repeatedly, ten times or more. The rearrangement links TRBV29-1 to TRBJ2-5; D not certain. Deletions cut 5 bases from V and 4 bases from J, with 11 bases between. Germline CDR1 reads SQVTM; CDR2 reads ANQGSEA. The CDR3 is 12 residues long. For the CDR3, the DNA is TGCAGCGTTCTAGGGAATGGAGAGACCCAGTACTTC. This encodes CSVLGNGETQYF. The variable domain in full, with the rest retrieved from reference TRBV29-1 and TRBJ2-5, is SAVISQKPSRDICQRGTSLTIQCQVDSQVTMMFWYRQQPGQSLTLIATANQGSEATYESGFVIDKFPISRPNLTFSTLTVSNMSPEDSSIYLCSVLGNGETQYFGPGTRLLVL.

The chain employs TRBV11-1 and TRBJ2-5, with TRBD1 as a possible D gene (5 bases). The CDR3 covers 16 residues. V lost 4 bases, J lost 5 bases, and 20 bases lay in between. Germline V lookup: CDR1 SGHAT, CDR2 FQDESV (reference sequence). The CDR3 sequence is CASSSLIAGIGETQYF. CDR3 bases: TGTGCCAGCAGCTCACTCATAGCAGGGATAGGGGAGACCCAGTACTTC.

CDR3 DNA sequence: TGTGCCAGCCAGGAAAGAGGCAGAAGAGATGACTACACCTTC. This gives the protein CASQERGRRDDYTF. The chain uses TRBV6-1 and TRBJ1-2; D ambiguous. Germline CDR1 reads MNHNS; CDR2 reads SASEGT. The CDR3 length is 14 residues. The V gene lost 8 bases and the J gene lost 10 bases, with 23 bases spanning the gap.

Concerning this clonotype itself: Its ends do not fully match the called genes, so a read error is possible. The chain employs TRBV28 and TRBJ2-1; D is tentatively TRBD1 or TRBD2 (5 bases each). The CDR3 sequence is 16 residues long. The germline CDR1 and CDR2 sequences are MDHEN and SYDVKM. DNA for the CDR3: TGTGCCAGCAGTTTCGAGGGGTGGCAAGGGTGGAATGATCAGTTCTTC. This gives the protein CASSFEGWQGWNDQFF.

In its sample, this clonotype was seen once. Germline and junction disagree at one end, which may indicate a read error. The chain recombines TRBV11-2 with TRBJ2-2, with 8 bases fitting TRBD2. The CDR3 length is 16 residues. The germline V gene has CDR1 SGHAT and CDR2 FQNNGV. In DNA, the CDR3 is TGTGCCAGCAGCCAAGGACTAGCTGCGAACACCAGGGAGCTGTCTTTT. Translated: CASSQGLAANTRELSF.

This clonotype has ten or more counts. The chain employs TRBV10-2 and TRBJ2-7, with TRBD2 matching 9 bases. Germline loops: CDR1 WSHSY, CDR2 SAAADI. This CDR3 has 14 residues. V shed 9 bases and J 5 bases; nucleotides not matched to a gene: 11. The chain's CDR3 is CASTRTGGRDEQYF. The CDR3 DNA follows: TGCGCCAGTACCCGGACAGGCGGGAGGGACGAGCAGTACTTC.

About this clonotype itself: The junction and the germline gene differ at one end; a read error may be behind it. J is TRBJ2-7 and V is TRBV4-3; no firm D call. Germline CDR1 and CDR2: LGHNA and YSLEER. The CDR3 runs to 13 residues. The CDR3 here is CTSSREGSSEQYF. As DNA, the CDR3 is TGCACCAGCAGCCGAGAAGGTAGTTCCGAGCAGTACTTC.

The V call is TRBV11-2, the J call TRBJ2-5; D could derive from TRBD1 or TRBD2 (5 bases each). The CDR3 length is 16 residues. Trimming removed 7 bases at V and 5 bases at J, with 23 bases between. Looked up from germline, CDR1 is SGHAT and CDR2 is FQNNGV. As DNA, the CDR3 is TGTGCCAGCAACCCTTTGACTAACAGGAGTCTTGAGACCCAGTACTTC. Its protein product is CASNPLTNRSLETQYF.

Concerning this clonotype itself: The junction departs from germline at one end; a sequencing error may be responsible. This chain joins TRBV5-6 and TRBJ2-3; maybe TRBD1 (6 bases). The CDR3 is 15 residues long. CDR1 is SGHDT, CDR2 YYEEEE, per germline. DNA for the CDR3: TGTGCCAACAGCTCAGTCGGACAGAGCACAGATACGCAGTATTTT. Translation gives CANSSVGQSTDTQYF.